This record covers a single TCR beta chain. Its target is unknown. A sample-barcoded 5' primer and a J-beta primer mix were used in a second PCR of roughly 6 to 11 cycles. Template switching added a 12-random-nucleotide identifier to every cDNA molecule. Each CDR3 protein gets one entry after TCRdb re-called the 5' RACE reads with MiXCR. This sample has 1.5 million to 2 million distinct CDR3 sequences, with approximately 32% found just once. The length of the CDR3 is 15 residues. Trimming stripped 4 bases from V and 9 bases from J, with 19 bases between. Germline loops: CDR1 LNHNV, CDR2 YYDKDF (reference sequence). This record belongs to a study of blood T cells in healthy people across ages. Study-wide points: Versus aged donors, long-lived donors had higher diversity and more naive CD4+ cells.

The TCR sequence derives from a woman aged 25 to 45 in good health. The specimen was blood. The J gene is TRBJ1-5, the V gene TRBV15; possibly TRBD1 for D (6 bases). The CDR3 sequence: CATSTITGKPRPQHF. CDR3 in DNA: TGTGCCACCAGCACGATAACAGGGAAACCGCGGCCCCAGCATTTT.